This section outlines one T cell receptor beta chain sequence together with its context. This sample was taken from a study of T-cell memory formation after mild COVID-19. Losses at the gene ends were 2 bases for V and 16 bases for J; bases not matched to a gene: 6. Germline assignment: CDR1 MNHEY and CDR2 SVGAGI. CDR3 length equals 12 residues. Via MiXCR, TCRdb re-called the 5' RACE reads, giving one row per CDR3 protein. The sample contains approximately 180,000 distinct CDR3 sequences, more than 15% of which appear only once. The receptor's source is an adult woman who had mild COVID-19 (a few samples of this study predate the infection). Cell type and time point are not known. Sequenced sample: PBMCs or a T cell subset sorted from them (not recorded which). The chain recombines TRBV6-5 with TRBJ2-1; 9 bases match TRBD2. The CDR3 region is CASSYGGTSLFF. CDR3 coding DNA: TGTGCCAGCAGTTACGGGGGGACTAGCCTTTTCTTC.